This TCR beta chain was sequenced in a study of blood T cell repertoires in COVID-19. Study details: The United States, Italy and Spain provided the acute and convalescent COVID-19 samples. In each case, the material was cDNA or gDNA derived from T cells, B-cell-depleted T cells, or PBMCs.

The V segment lost 10 bases and the J segment 2 bases; nucleotides outside the gene matches: 6. Per germline, CDR1 ENHRY and CDR2 SYGVKD. This CDR3 has 15 amino acids. Seattle cases were enrolled at active infection and followed longitudinally. How the authors handled the data: Cell counts per sample came from amplifying reference gene primers. Sequencing used immunoSEQ multiplex PCR; TCRdb keeps in-frame clones, though not all of them. From that table come the V and J calls and clone size; the DNA was used to work out D and trimming. The data hold 350,000 to 400,000 clones, with about 89% observed a single time. The count of this clone is one.

The chain couples TRBV10-3 to TRBJ2-5; 14 bases are a match to TRBD2. The sequence was collected from a woman in her thirties with COVID-19, enrolled during active disease. Sequencing input: peripheral blood. The CDR3 loop is CATRTSGRLQETQYF. The DNA of the CDR3 is TGTGCCACCCGGACTAGCGGGAGGTTACAAGAGACCCAGTACTTC.